The present T cell receptor beta chain was sequenced within a study of cytomegalovirus exposure and HLA in healthy donors. This CDR3 contains 15 residues. The V segment lost 2 bases and the J segment 7 bases; nucleotides outside the gene matches: 8. CDR1 is SGHAT, CDR2 FQNNGV, per germline. PCR involved 60 Vbeta and 13 Jbeta primers. The repertoire was sequenced with immunoSEQ multiplex PCR; TCRdb's copy has only in-frame clones and lacks some. The top ten hold roughly 1.7% of the sample, which has 150,000 or so clones, around 75% seen once. The V gene is TRBV11-2, the J gene TRBJ2-1, with TRBD2 matching 7 bases. The receptor's source is a woman younger than 35 in good health and CMV-seronegative. Specimen: PBMCs. CDR3 region: CASSLSPRRGNEQFF. Here the CDR3 DNA reads TGTGCCAGCAGCTTAAGTCCTAGGCGGGGGAATGAGCAGTTCTTC.